There are a few counts of the clone carrying this TCR beta chain. Its specificity is unknown. This record comes from a study of blood T cells in healthy people across ages. Study conclusions and caveats: The fall in TCR beta diversity per million T cells was roughly linear with age.

With a J-beta primer mix and a sample-barcoded 5' primer, a second PCR ran about 7 to 11 cycles. From the 5' RACE reads, TCRdb called clonotypes with MiXCR, one entry per CDR3 protein. Of about 1.4 million distinct CDR3 sequences in the sample, 45% to 70% were seen once. Material for sequencing was blood. The TCR sequence derives from a man between 18 and 29 years old in good health.

CDR3 sequence reads: CASSQGRAGLGYTF. For the CDR3, the DNA is TGTGCCAGCAGCCAGGGGCGGGCAGGTCTCGGCTACACCTTC. This chain joins TRBV7-9 and TRBJ1-2, with a possible D match to TRBD1 (6 bases). Trimming cost V 5 bases and J 8 bases, with 18 bases left between them. Germline CDR1 SEHNR, CDR2 FQNEAQ (reference sequence). This CDR3 comprises 14 residues.